This T cell receptor beta chain was sequenced for a study of blood T cells in healthy people across ages. CDR3 length: 15 amino acids. The V gene's germline CDR1 is SQVTM and CDR2 ANQGSEA. Trimming left V 7 bases short and J 1 base short, with 17 bases between. Together with a sample-barcoded 5' primer, a J-beta primer mix was included in a second PCR lasting about 6 to 11 cycles. MiXCR, applied by TCRdb to the 5' RACE reads, yields one record per CDR3 protein. The sample lists 650,000 to 800,000 distinct CDR3 sequences; 44% were seen once. This clonotype was counted ten times or more. What was sequenced was blood. The clonotype comes from a man aged 55-75 years in good health. This sequence joins TRBV29-1 and TRBJ2-1; perhaps TRBD2 as D (7 bases). DNA for the CDR3: TGCAGCGCCCGCAGCGGGACACCTTCCTACAATGAGCAGTTCTTC. Its protein product is CSARSGTPSYNEQFF.